A single count supports the clone carrying this T cell receptor beta chain. Its antigen is still unknown. Primers used in a second PCR of about 6 to 11 cycles were a sample-barcoded 5' primer and a J-beta primer mix. TCRdb reprocessed the 5' RACE reads via MiXCR and lists one record per CDR3 protein. This table holds 650,000 to 700,000 distinct CDR3 sequences, approximately 52% found once. The data stem from a study of blood T cells in healthy people across ages. This CDR3 contains 16 residues. The V gene's germline CDR1 is SGHAT and CDR2 FQNNGV. Study-level findings and limits: As naive T cell percentage varied, TCR beta diversity correlated strongly with it.

The source of this sequence is a woman older than 75 in good health. Source material: blood. The chain combines TRBV11-2 with TRBJ2-7; 10 bases match TRBD2. The tail of the sequence fits TRBJ2-5 better, so the J call may be wrong. This CDR3 is CASSLVVLAGEETQYF. The CDR3 DNA is TGTGCCAGCAGCTTAGTTGTCCTAGCGGGGGAGGAGACCCAGTACTTC.